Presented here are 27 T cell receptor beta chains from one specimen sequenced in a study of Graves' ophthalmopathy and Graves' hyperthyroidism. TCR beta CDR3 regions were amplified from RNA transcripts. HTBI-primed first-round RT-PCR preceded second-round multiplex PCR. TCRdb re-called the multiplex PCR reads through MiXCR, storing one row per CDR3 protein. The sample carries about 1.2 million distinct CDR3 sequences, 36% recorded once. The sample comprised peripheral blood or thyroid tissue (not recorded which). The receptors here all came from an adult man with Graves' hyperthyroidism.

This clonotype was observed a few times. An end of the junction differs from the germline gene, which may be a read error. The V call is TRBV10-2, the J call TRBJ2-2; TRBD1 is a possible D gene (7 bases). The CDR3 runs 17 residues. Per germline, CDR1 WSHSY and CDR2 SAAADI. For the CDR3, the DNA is TGTGCCAGCAGTTTCCCTACAGGGGCGGGAAACACCGGGGAGCTGTTTTTT. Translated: CASSFPTGAGNTGELFF.

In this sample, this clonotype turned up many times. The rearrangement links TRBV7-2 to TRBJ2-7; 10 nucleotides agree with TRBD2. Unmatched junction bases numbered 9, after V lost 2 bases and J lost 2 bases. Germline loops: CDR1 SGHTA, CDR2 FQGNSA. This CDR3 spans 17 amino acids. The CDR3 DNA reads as TGTGCCAGCAGCTTATACCGCGATCTAGCGGGAGCCTACGAGCAGTACTTC. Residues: CASSLYRDLAGAYEQYF.

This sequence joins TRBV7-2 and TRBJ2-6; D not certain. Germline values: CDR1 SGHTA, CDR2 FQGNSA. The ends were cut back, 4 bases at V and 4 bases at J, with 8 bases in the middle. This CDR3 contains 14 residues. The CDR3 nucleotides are TGTGCCAGCAGCTCCCCCCAGGGGGCCAACGTCCTGACTTTC. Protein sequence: CASSSPQGANVLTF. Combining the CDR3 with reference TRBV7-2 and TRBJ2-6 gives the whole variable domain GAGVSQSPSNKVTEKGKDVELRCDPISGHTALYWYRQSLGQGLEFLIYFQGNSAPDKSGLPSDRFSAERTGGSVSTLTIQRTQQEDSAVYLCASSSPQGANVLTFGAGSRLTVL.

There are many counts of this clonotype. DNA for the CDR3: TGCGCCAGCAGCCAGGACCTAGGGCGGGGCTCTGGGGCCAACGTCCTGACTTTC. Its translation is CASSQDLGRGSGANVLTF. V and J are TRBV4-3 and TRBJ2-6; D perhaps matches TRBD2 (6 bases). The V end lost 3 bases, the J end lost 0 bases, and 15 bases lay between the germline ends. CDR1 and CDR2 (germline): LGHNA, YSLEER. The CDR3 loop spans 18 amino acids.

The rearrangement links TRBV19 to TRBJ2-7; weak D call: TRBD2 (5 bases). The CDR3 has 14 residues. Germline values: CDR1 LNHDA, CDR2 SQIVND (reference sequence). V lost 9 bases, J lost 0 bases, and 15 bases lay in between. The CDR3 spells CASRYNRDSYEQYF. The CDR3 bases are TGTGCCAGCAGATACAACCGGGACTCCTACGAGCAGTACTTC.

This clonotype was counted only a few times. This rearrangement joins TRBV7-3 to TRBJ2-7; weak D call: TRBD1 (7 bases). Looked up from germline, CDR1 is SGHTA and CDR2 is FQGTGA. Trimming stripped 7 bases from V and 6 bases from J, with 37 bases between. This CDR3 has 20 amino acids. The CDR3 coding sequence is TGTGCCAGCATCCTCCTCCAGGGGGGCCAAAAGAGTGGTTCCCTATGCGAGCAGTACTTC. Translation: CASILLQGGQKSGSLCEQYF.

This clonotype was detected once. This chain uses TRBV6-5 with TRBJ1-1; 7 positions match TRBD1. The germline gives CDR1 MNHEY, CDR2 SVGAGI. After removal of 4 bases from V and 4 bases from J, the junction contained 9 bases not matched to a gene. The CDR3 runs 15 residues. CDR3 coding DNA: TGTGCCAGCAGTTTCCCCTCTGCAGGGGGCACTGAAGCTTTCTTT. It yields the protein CASSFPSAGGTEAFF.

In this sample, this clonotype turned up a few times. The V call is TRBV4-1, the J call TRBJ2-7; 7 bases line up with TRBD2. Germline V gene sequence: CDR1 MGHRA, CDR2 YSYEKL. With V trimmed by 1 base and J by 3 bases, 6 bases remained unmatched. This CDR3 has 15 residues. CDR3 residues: CASSQVAGDYYEQYF. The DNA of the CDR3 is TGCGCCAGCAGCCAAGTGGCGGGAGACTACTACGAGCAGTACTTC.

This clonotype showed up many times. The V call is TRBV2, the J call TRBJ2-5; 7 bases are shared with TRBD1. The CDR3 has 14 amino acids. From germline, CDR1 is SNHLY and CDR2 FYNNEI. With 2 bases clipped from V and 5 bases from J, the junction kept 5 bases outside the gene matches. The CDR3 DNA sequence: TGTGCCAGCAGTGAACCGACCAGGGGGGAGACCCAGTACTTC. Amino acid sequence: CASSEPTRGETQYF.

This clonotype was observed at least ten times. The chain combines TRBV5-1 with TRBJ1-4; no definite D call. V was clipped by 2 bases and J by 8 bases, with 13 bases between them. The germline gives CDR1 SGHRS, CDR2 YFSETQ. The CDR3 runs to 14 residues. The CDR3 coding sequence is TGCGCCAGCAGCTTTGGGGTAGTCGAGGAAAAACTGTTTTTT. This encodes CASSFGVVEEKLFF.

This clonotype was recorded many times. The CDR3 sequence: CASTGWNQPQHF. CDR3 sequence (DNA): TGTGCCAGTACCGGGTGGAATCAGCCCCAGCATTTT. This sequence joins TRBV19 and TRBJ1-5; D remains unclear. Germline values: CDR1 LNHDA, CDR2 SQIVND (reference sequence). The CDR3 length is 12 residues. V lost 7 bases and J 4 bases, leaving 8 bases between the germline ends.

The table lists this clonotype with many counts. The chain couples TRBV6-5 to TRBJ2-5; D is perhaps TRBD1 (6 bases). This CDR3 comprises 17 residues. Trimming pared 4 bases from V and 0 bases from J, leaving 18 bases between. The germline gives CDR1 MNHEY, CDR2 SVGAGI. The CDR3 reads CASSSLRPGQHQETQYF. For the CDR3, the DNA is TGTGCCAGCAGTTCCCTTCGCCCCGGACAGCACCAAGAGACCCAGTACTTC.

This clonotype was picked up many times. Here the CDR3 DNA reads TGTGCCAGCAGCTTACACGGGCCGGAGAACACTGAAGCTTTCTTT. Its translation is CASSLHGPENTEAFF. The chain couples TRBV7-9 to TRBJ1-1; D not resolved. CDR3 length: 15 amino acids. The V gene lost 2 bases and the J gene lost 1 base, with 11 bases spanning the gap. Looked up from germline, CDR1 is SEHNR and CDR2 is FQNEAQ (reference sequence).

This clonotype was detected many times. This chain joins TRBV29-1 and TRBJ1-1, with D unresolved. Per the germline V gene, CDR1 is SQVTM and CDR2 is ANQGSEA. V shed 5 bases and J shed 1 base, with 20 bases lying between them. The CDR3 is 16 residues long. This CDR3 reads CSVFNAGGVRNTEAFF. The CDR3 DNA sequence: TGCAGCGTTTTTAATGCCGGCGGGGTGAGGAACACTGAAGCTTTCTTT.

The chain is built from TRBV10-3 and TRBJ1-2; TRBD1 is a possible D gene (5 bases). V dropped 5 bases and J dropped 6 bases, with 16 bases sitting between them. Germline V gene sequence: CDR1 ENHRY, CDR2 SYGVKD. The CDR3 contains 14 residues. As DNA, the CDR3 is TGTGCCATCAGTTTAGGGAGGGGATGGGATGGCTACACCTTC. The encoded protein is CAISLGRGWDGYTF.

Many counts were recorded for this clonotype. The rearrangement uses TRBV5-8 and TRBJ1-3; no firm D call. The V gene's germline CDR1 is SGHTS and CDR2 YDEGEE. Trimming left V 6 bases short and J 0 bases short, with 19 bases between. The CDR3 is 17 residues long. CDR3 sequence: CASNYREDFSSGNTIYF. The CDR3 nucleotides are TGTGCCAGCAACTACCGCGAGGACTTTTCCTCTGGAAACACCATATATTTT. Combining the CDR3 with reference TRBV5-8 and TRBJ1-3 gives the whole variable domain EAGVTQSPTHLIKTRGQQATLRCSPISGHTSVYWYQQALGLGLQFLLWYDEGEERNRGNFPPRFSGRQFPNYSSELNVNALELEDSALYLCASNYREDFSSGNTIYFGEGSWLTVV.

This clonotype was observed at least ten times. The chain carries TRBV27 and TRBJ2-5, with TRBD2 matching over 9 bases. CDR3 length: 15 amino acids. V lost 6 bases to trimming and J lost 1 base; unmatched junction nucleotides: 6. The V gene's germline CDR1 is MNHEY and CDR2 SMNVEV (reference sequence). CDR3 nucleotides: TGTGCCAGCAGCCGTACTAGCGGGCCCCAAGAGACCCAGTACTTC. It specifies CASSRTSGPQETQYF.

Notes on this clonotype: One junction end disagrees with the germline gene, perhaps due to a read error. The CDR3 protein is CATSILGGVVGGPYEQHF. The CDR3 DNA reads as TGTGCCACCAGTATTTTGGGGGGAGTGGTAGGAGGGCCCTACGAGCAGCACTTC. The chain employs TRBV15 and TRBJ2-7; D is perhaps TRBD2 (6 bases). Germline CDR1 LNHNV, CDR2 YYDKDF (reference sequence). This CDR3 is built from 18 residues.

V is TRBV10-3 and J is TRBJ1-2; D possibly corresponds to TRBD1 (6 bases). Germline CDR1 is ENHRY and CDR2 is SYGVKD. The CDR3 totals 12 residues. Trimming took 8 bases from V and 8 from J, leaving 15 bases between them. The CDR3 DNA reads TGTGCCATCGAAGAGCAGGGGAAGGGCTACACCTTC. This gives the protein CAIEEQGKGYTF.

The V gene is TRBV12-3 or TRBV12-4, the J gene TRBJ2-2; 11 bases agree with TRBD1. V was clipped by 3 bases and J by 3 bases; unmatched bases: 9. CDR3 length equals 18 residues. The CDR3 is CASSFQFRDRGDTGELFF. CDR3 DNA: TGTGCCAGCAGTTTTCAATTCCGGGACAGGGGGGACACCGGGGAGCTGTTTTTT.

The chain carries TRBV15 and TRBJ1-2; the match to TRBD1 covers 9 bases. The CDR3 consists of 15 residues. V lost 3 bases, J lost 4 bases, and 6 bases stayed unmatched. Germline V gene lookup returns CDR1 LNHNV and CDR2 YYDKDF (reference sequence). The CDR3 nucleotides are TGTGCCACCAGCAGCGTTGGGACAGGGATCTATGGCTACACCTTC. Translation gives CATSSVGTGIYGYTF.

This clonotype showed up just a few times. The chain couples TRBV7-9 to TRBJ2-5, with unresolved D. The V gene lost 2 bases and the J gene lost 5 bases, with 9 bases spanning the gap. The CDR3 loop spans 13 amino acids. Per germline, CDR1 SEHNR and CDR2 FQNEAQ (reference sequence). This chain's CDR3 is CASSLMTRETQYF. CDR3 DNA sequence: TGTGCCAGCAGCTTAATGACGAGGGAGACCCAGTACTTC.

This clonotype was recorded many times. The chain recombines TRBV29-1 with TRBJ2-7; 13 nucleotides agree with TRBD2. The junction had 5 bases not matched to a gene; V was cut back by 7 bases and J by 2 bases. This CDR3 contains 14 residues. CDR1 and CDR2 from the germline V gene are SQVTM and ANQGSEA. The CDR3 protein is CSGGTSGATYEQYF. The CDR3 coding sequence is TGCAGCGGAGGGACTAGCGGGGCGACCTACGAGCAGTACTTC.

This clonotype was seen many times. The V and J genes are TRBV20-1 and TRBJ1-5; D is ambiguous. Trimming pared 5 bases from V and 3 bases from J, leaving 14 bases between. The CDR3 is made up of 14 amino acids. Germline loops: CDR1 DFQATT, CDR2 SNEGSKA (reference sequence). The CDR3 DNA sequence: TGCAGTGCTCAACCCGATGTGCTCAATCAGCCCCAGCATTTT. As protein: CSAQPDVLNQPQHF.

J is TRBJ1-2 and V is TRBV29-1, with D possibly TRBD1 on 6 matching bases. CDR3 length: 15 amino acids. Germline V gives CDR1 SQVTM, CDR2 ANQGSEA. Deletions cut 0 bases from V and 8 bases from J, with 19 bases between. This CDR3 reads CSVEDLRTEGGGYTF. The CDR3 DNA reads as TGCAGCGTTGAAGATCTCCGGACAGAGGGAGGAGGCTACACCTTC.

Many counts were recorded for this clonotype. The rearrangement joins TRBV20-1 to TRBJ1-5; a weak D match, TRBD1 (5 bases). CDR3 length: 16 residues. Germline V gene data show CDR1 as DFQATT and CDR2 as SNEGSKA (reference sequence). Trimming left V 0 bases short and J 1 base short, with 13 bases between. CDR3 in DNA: TGCAGTGCTAGAGATCAACGGGGGGGGAGCAATCAGCCCCAGCATTTT. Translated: CSARDQRGGSNQPQHF.

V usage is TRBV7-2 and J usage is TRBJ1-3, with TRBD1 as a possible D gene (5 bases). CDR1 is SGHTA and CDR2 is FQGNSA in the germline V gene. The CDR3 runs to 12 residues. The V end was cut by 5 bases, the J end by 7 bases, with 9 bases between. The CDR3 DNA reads TGTGCCAGCAGCGCCCACAGGAACACCATATATTTT. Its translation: CASSAHRNTIYF.